This entry lists 15 T cell receptor beta chains sequenced from one sample in a study of cytomegalovirus exposure and HLA in healthy donors. PCR employed 60 Vbeta and 13 Jbeta primers. The repertoire was sequenced with immunoSEQ multiplex PCR; TCRdb's copy has only in-frame clones and lacks some. The sample contains over 120,000 clones, about 71% of which appear only once. Sample: PBMCs. The receptors derive from a woman aged 60-75 years in good health and CMV-seropositive.

The rearrangement joins TRBV28 to TRBJ1-1, with unresolved D. Per the germline V gene, CDR1 is MDHEN and CDR2 is SYDVKM. This CDR3 comprises 13 residues. V was clipped by 7 bases and J by 1 base, with 10 bases between them. The CDR3 bases are TGTGCCAGCATCGTATCCTCGAACACTGAAGCTTTCTTT. Translated, it gives CASIVSSNTEAFF.

The chain has TRBV28 and TRBJ1-5; TRBD1 might be the D (5 bases). From germline, CDR1 is MDHEN and CDR2 SYDVKM. The CDR3 is 15 residues long. V dropped 3 bases and J dropped 6 bases, with 15 bases sitting between them. CDR3 amino acids: CASSFWGVMGQPQHF. The DNA for the CDR3 is TGTGCCAGCAGTTTCTGGGGGGTGATGGGTCAGCCCCAGCATTTT.

This clone was counted a single time. The junction shows a germline mismatch at one end, possibly a read error. The CDR3 loop reads CASSLGQSNAEAFF. CDR3 DNA: TGTGCCAGCAGTCTTGGACAGTCGAACGCTGAAGCTTTCTTT. J is TRBJ1-1 and V is TRBV28; the D gene is possibly TRBD1 (6 bases). Germline CDR1 reads MDHEN; CDR2 reads SYDVKM. The CDR3 spans 14 residues. The variable domain in full, completed from reference TRBV28 and TRBJ1-1, reads DVKVTQSSRYLVKRTGEKVFLECVQDMDHENMFWYRQDPGLGLRLIYFSYDVKMKEKGDIPEGYSVSREKKERFSLILESASTNQTSMYLCASSLGQSNAEAFFGQGTRLTVV.

Remarks on this clone: The sample has other DNA sequences that encode this CDR3 too. This chain links TRBV6-1 with TRBJ2-3; 7 bases match TRBD2. The CDR3 covers 16 residues. V gave up 0 bases and J gave up 3 bases; unmatched junction bases: 6. Germline-derived CDR1 and CDR2 are MNHNS and SASEGT. CDR3 coding DNA: TGTGCCAGCAGTGAAGCTCCAGCGGGAAGAACAGATACGCAGTATTTT. This encodes CASSEAPAGRTDTQYF.

This clone was seen once. The rearrangement links TRBV28 to TRBJ1-2; 9 nucleotides match TRBD1. V shed 4 bases and J 4 bases; nucleotides not matched to a gene: 4. This CDR3 contains 14 residues. Germline V CDR1 and CDR2: MDHEN, SYDVKM. The CDR3 sequence: CASSWGQGRYGYTF. In DNA form, the CDR3 reads TGTGCCAGCAGTTGGGGACAGGGACGCTATGGCTACACCTTC.

The rearrangement uses TRBV2 and TRBJ2-5; 9 bases map to TRBD2. CDR1 is SNHLY and CDR2 is FYNNEI in the germline V gene. The CDR3 is made up of 16 amino acids. V lost 4 bases and J lost 0; bases outside the gene matches: 6. The CDR3 nucleotides read TGTGCCAGCAGTGTGGTAGCGGGGGAGTACCAAGAGACCCAGTACTTC. This sequence encodes CASSVVAGEYQETQYF.

The rearrangement joins TRBV28 to TRBJ1-2, with TRBD1 matching 7 bases. The CDR3 runs 12 residues. The junction had 6 bases not matched to a gene; V was cut back by 7 bases and J by 7 bases. The germline CDR1 and CDR2 sequences are MDHEN and SYDVKM. This CDR3 reads CASNSRGFGYTF. CDR3 DNA: TGTGCCAGCAATTCCAGGGGGTTTGGCTACACCTTC.

The chain uses TRBV5-4 and TRBJ1-1; D is unresolved. This CDR3 is built from 13 residues. From germline, CDR1 is SGHNT and CDR2 YYREEE (reference sequence). V shed 0 bases and J shed 3 bases, with 6 bases lying between them. Written as DNA, the CDR3 is TGTGCCAGCAGCTTGGACAGTCACACTGAAGCTTTCTTT. Its protein product is CASSLDSHTEAFF. The entire variable domain, with the rest obtained from reference TRBV5-4 and TRBJ1-1, is as follows: ETGVTQSPTHLIKTRGQQVTLRCSSQSGHNTVSWYQQALGQGPQFIFQYYREEENGRGNFPPRFSGLQFPNYSSELNVNALELDDSALYLCASSLDSHTEAFFGQGTRLTVV.

The rearrangement uses TRBV7-9 and TRBJ2-2; D remains ambiguous. The CDR3 extends over 14 amino acids. Germline CDR1 is SEHNR and CDR2 is FQNEAQ (reference sequence). V gave up 2 bases and J gave up 2 bases, with 6 bases separating them. Here the CDR3 DNA reads TGTGCCAGCAGCTTACCGAGCAACACCGGGGAGCTGTTTTTT. Protein product: CASSLPSNTGELFF.

This clone appeared a few times. J is TRBJ1-1 and V is TRBV6-5; D perhaps matches TRBD1 (6 bases). CDR3 length: 14 amino acids. V was trimmed by 5 bases and J by 0 bases, leaving 10 bases between them. Looked up from germline, CDR1 is MNHEY and CDR2 is SVGAGI. CDR3 in amino acids: CASSRDTLNTEAFF. The CDR3 region has the DNA TGTGCCAGCAGTAGGGACACCTTGAACACTGAAGCTTTCTTT.

The V call is TRBV29-1, the J call TRBJ1-4, with a weak D call TRBD1 (6 bases). V lost 5 bases, J lost 7 bases, and 14 bases lay in between. The CDR3 sequence is 13 residues long. Germline values: CDR1 SQVTM, CDR2 ANQGSEA. CDR3 in DNA: TGCAGCGTTTCGGGGGGGCGAGGTGAAAAACTGTTTTTT. Its protein product is CSVSGGRGEKLFF.

On this clone: The DNA is omitted, as the CDR3 cannot be located on it reliably, and the CDR3 follows TCRdb's listing. The rearrangement links TRBV6-5 to TRBJ1-2. Including both end residues, the CDR3 is 12 amino acids long. Germline V gene sequence: CDR1 MNHEY, CDR2 SVGAGI. The CDR3 sequence is CASSSSNYGYTF.

J is TRBJ2-5 and V is TRBV5-8; TRBD2 aligns across 11 bases. The J call is uncertain, as TRBJ2-7 better fits the DNA end. Per the germline V gene, CDR1 is SGHTS and CDR2 is YDEGEE. The CDR3 has 16 amino acids. The CDR3 DNA sequence: TGTGCCAGCAGCTTGGGGTCTAGCGGGAGGATGGACGAGCAGTACTTC. Translation gives CASSLGSSGRMDEQYF.

V usage is TRBV6-5 and J usage is TRBJ1-2, with 10 bases identical to TRBD1. J lost 4 bases, V lost 2 bases, and 7 bases had no gene match. This CDR3 contains 16 residues. Germline CDR1 is MNHEY and CDR2 is SVGAGI. DNA of the CDR3: TGTGCCAGCAGTTACCTGTTAGGACAGGGGGGCTATGGCTACACCTTC. This codes for CASSYLLGQGGYGYTF.

J is TRBJ1-1 and V is TRBV6-5; tentative D call: TRBD1 (5 bases). The CDR3 has 15 residues. Germline CDR1 MNHEY, CDR2 SVGAGI. The V gene lost 2 bases and the J gene lost 1 base, with 11 bases spanning the gap. For the CDR3, the DNA is TGTGCCAGCAGTTACCTGTCCAGGGAGAACACTGAAGCTTTCTTT. Translating it yields CASSYLSRENTEAFF.